This T cell receptor (beta chain) was obtained from a study of CD8 T cells in Susac syndrome. Findings of the study overall: A relatively small number of individuals underwent TCR sequencing and HLA analysis.

CD8+ and CD4+ T cells from blood underwent TCR beta sequencing, which was carried out in a high-throughput format. Those who served as multiple sclerosis controls were treatment-naive patients with stable or active relapsing-remitting disease. The CD8+ and CD4+ T cells were negatively isolated, with the TEMRA cells enriched by FACS. A word on this clonotype: Its antigen is still unknown.

Germline-derived CDR1 and CDR2 are DFQATT and SNEGSKA (reference sequence). V lost 0 bases to trimming and J lost 2 bases; unmatched junction nucleotides: 6. The CDR3 sequence is 16 residues long. When the RNA was reverse transcribed, random hexamers were used with an input of roughly 0.45 to 1 ug. A single record per CDR3 protein comes from TCRdb applying MiXCR to the immunoSEQ multiplex PCR reads. The table has about 52,000 distinct CDR3 sequences, 93% seen once. This clonotype was obtained from a human donor with multiple sclerosis. The chain is built from TRBV20-1 and TRBJ2-3; 9 positions agree with TRBD2. Sequences were obtained from CD8+ T cells from PBMCs. CDR3 DNA sequence: TGCAGTGCTAGAGACCCAGCGGGGGGCTTCACAGATACGCAGTATTTT. It translates to CSARDPAGGFTDTQYF.